The present T cell receptor beta chain was sequenced within a study of OX40 agonist ivuxolimab in advanced cancers. In the study overall: Ivuxolimab was administered intravenously to patients at 0.01 to 10 mg/kg every 2 weeks.

Data came from immunoSEQ multiplex PCR; TCRdb stores just in-frame clones and leaves some out. In the table there are about 82,000 clones, 92% of which are singletons. About this clone: Its antigen is not identified.

Study results and limitations: Doses of 0.1 to 3.0 mg/kg were accompanied by clonal expansion of CD4+ and CD8+ blood T cells by week 6. Low normalized T-cell clonal expansion was additionally recorded for some nonresponders. Low clonal expansion, among the lowest seen, marked partial responders at 0.1-3.0 mg/kg.

The ends were cut back, 7 bases at V and 7 bases at J, with 16 bases in the middle. This CDR3 has 13 amino acids. Germline CDR1 reads MNHNS; CDR2 reads SASEGT. The starting material was CD4+ or CD8+ T cells sorted from blood, obtained in a trial of the OX40 agonist ivuxolimab. The V gene is TRBV6-1, the J gene TRBJ1-1; D may be TRBD1 (5 bases). The origin of this receptor is an adult with an advanced solid tumor such as melanoma, head and neck, liver or kidney cancer. CDR3 region: CASNYGTAHEAFF. The DNA for the CDR3 is TGTGCCAGCAACTATGGGACCGCGCATGAAGCTTTCTTT.